This T cell receptor (beta chain) derives from a study of T-cell reconstitution after alpha-beta-depleted transplantation in children. This clonotype came up a few times. Antigen specificity is unknown. General study findings and limits: Reportedly, roughly two months post-transplant, alpha-beta T cells arose from several hundred expanded graft clones. T-cell counts and diversity were attributed mostly to newly produced T cells one year after transplant. Surviving recipient T cells and thymic progenitors underlay high day-60 TCRbeta diversity in some patients.

Preparation of the TCRbeta library involved a method that used unique molecular identifiers. TCRdb re-derived calls from the PCR reads in MiXCR, one entry per CDR3 protein. The sample contains 450,000 to 600,000 distinct CDR3 sequences, over 9.5% of which appear only once. The TCR was taken from a child aged 2-15 years with inherited bone marrow failure, due to receive a stem cell transplant. Sequenced here: PBMCs, sampled before TCRalphabeta/CD19-depleted stem cell transplant.

The CDR3 here is CASSLNRGNDEQFF. The CDR3 DNA reads as TGTGCCAGCAGCTTAAACAGGGGGAACGATGAGCAGTTCTTC. The chain carries TRBV7-2 and TRBJ2-1, with 8 bases aligning to TRBD1. V was clipped by 2 bases and J by 8 bases; unmatched bases: 5. The germline V gene encodes CDR1 SGHTA and CDR2 FQGNSA. The CDR3 is 14 residues long.